Each of the 13 T cell receptor beta chains below was sequenced from the same sample in a study of PD-L1 blockade in urothelial cancer (dated by TCRdb to the late 2010s). The method was the immunoSEQ multiplex PCR assay. Not all clones reach the TCRdb copy of this immuneACCESS table, which keeps in-frame sequences only. Checked studies attribute under half of the gap to unresolved V genes and leave the rest unexplained. This sample gives roughly 20,000 clones in total; about 90% of them show up just once. The top ten clonotypes cover around 3.5% of the sample. Source: PBMCs, taken around atezolizumab (anti-PD-L1) treatment. The source is a man between 45 and 60 years old with urothelial cancer.

The V gene is TRBV30, the J gene TRBJ1-3; weak D call: TRBD1 (5 bases). The germline V gene has CDR1 GTSNPN and CDR2 SVGIG (reference sequence). V gave up 4 bases and J gave up 4 bases, with 14 bases separating them. CDR3 size: 14 residues. The CDR3 here is CAWTVGGAGNTIYF. The CDR3 DNA is TGTGCCTGGACCGTCGGGGGAGCCGGAAACACCATATATTTT.

The CDR3 region has the DNA TGTGCCAGCAGCTTAGAGGGGGGGGCTCGGACAGATACGCAGTATTTT. It encodes CASSLEGGARTDTQYF. The genes are TRBV11-2 and TRBJ2-3, with D perhaps matching TRBD2 (7 bases). CDR1 and CDR2 (germline): SGHAT, FQNNGV. The CDR3 length is 16 residues. V lost 0 bases to trimming and J lost 3 bases, with 13 bases between them. Full variable domain (outside the CDR3, taken from reference TRBV11-2 and TRBJ2-3): EAGVAQSPRYKIIEKRQSVAFWCNPISGHATLYWYQQILGQGPKLLIQFQNNGVVDDSQLPKDRFSAERLKGVDSTLKIQPAKLEDSAVYLCASSLEGGARTDTQYFGPGTRLTVL.

The J gene is TRBJ1-1, the V gene TRBV5-8; D uncertain. Germline V lookup: CDR1 SGHTS, CDR2 YDEGEE. Trimming stripped 2 bases from V and 6 bases from J, with 14 bases between. The length of the CDR3 is 14 residues. CDR3 loop: CASSFDGGGAEAFF. In DNA, the CDR3 is TGTGCCAGCAGCTTTGACGGCGGCGGTGCTGAAGCTTTCTTT.

The V and J genes are TRBV7-2 and TRBJ2-7; the match to TRBD1 covers 8 bases. The CDR3 contains 16 residues. Germline V gene sequence: CDR1 SGHTA, CDR2 FQGNSA. V dropped 2 bases and J dropped 0; count of bases not matched to a gene: 6. CDR3 sequence: CASSLPTGTGSYEQYF. In DNA form, the CDR3 reads TGTGCCAGCAGCTTACCTACCGGGACAGGCTCCTACGAGCAGTACTTC.

V and J are TRBV10-1 and TRBJ2-3; D may be TRBD2 (5 bases). The CDR3 is 13 residues long. Germline V gives CDR1 WNHNN, CDR2 SYGVQD (reference sequence). The ends were cut back, 6 bases at V and 4 bases at J, with 11 bases in the middle. The CDR3 here is CASREDGADTQYF. The CDR3 DNA is TGCGCCAGCAGAGAAGACGGGGCAGATACGCAGTATTTT.

The CDR3 loop reads CASSLRVRGETQYF. The CDR3 DNA sequence: TGTGCCAGCAGCCTTCGGGTAAGGGGAGAGACCCAGTACTTC. V usage is TRBV25-1 and J usage is TRBJ2-5; TRBD1 might be the D (5 bases). The CDR3 has 14 residues. Trimming stripped 6 bases from V and 4 bases from J, with 15 bases between. Germline values: CDR1 MGHDK, CDR2 SYGVNS.

This clone was counted between two and nine times. The CDR3 is CASSLRQAEIAKNIQYF. The CDR3 region has the DNA TGTGCCAGCAGCTTGCGGCAAGCGGAAATAGCCAAAAACATTCAGTACTTC. V usage is TRBV5-5 and J usage is TRBJ2-4, with D possibly being TRBD2 (5 bases). V lost 1 base, J lost 0 bases, and 14 bases lay in between. Germline assignment: CDR1 SGHKS and CDR2 YYEKEE (reference sequence). The CDR3 covers 17 residues.

This clone was seen just once. This chain uses TRBV7-2 with TRBJ2-5; 7 bases agree with TRBD1. Trimming removed 6 bases from V and 3 bases from J; junction bases left unmatched: 7. CDR1 is SGHTA and CDR2 is FQGNSA in the germline V gene. The CDR3 spans 14 residues. CDR3 DNA sequence: TGTGCCAGCAGGCGACGTACAGGGGAAGAGACCCAGTACTTC. It specifies CASRRRTGEETQYF.

The chain couples TRBV28 to TRBJ1-2; weak D call: TRBD1 (5 bases). Germline V gene lookup returns CDR1 MDHEN and CDR2 SYDVKM. The ends were cut back, 6 bases at V and 8 bases at J, with 16 bases in the middle. There are 13 residues in the CDR3. CDR3 amino acids: CASSPGGGKGYTF. As DNA, the CDR3 is TGTGCCAGCAGCCCAGGCGGGGGGAAGGGCTACACCTTC.

The sample holds a few counts of this clone. This sequence joins TRBV30 and TRBJ1-1; D is undetermined. Germline values: CDR1 GTSNPN, CDR2 SVGIG (reference sequence). Between the trimmed V and J ends, which lost 2 bases and 0 bases, there was a span of 7 bases. This CDR3 region has 13 residues. In DNA, the CDR3 is TGTGCCTGGAGTCCAGGCATGAACACTGAAGCTTTCTTT. Translation gives CAWSPGMNTEAFF. Complete variable domain (other parts from reference TRBV30 and TRBJ1-1): SQTIHQWPATLVQPVGSPLSLECTVEGTSNPNLYWYRQAAGRGLQLLFYSVGIGQISSEVPQNLSASRPQDRQFILSSKKLLLSDSGFYLCAWSPGMNTEAFFGQGTRLTVV.

This chain joins TRBV7-8 and TRBJ2-1; D ambiguous. V lost 4 bases, J lost 9 bases, and 7 bases lay in between. Germline CDR1 is SGHVS and CDR2 is FQNEAQ. The CDR3 is made up of 11 amino acids. CDR3 bases: TGTGCCAGCAGCTGGTCAGGTGAGCAGTTCTTC. It specifies CASSWSGEQFF.

This chain links TRBV15 with TRBJ2-4, with a tentative D call TRBD2 (5 bases). CDR1 and CDR2 from the germline V gene are LNHNV and YYDKDF (reference sequence). Trimming took 3 bases from V and 3 from J, leaving 12 bases between them. This CDR3 comprises 15 residues. The CDR3 sequence: CATSSPPRDKNIQYF. The CDR3 DNA reads as TGTGCCACCAGCAGCCCCCCCCGGGACAAAAACATTCAGTACTTC.

CDR3 nucleotide sequence: TGTGCCAGCAGCCCACACCCCACAGGGGGAAGAAGCAATCAGCCCCAGCATTTT. Protein sequence: CASSPHPTGGRSNQPQHF. This chain joins TRBV7-2 and TRBJ1-5; 8 bases are shared with TRBD1. The CDR3 totals 18 residues. Germline V CDR1 and CDR2: SGHTA, FQGNSA. V was clipped by 5 bases and J by 1 base; unmatched bases: 13.